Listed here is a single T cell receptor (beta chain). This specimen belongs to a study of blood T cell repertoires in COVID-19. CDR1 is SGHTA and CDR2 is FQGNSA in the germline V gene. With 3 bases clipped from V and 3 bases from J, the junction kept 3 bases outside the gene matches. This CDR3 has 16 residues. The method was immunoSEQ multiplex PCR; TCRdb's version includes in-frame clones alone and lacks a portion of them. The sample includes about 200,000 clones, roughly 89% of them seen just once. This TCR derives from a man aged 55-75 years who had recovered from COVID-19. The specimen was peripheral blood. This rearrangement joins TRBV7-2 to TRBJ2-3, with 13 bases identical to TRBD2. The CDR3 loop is CASSFWTSGGTDTQYF. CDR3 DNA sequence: TGTGCCAGCAGCTTCTGGACTAGCGGGGGAACAGATACGCAGTATTTT.